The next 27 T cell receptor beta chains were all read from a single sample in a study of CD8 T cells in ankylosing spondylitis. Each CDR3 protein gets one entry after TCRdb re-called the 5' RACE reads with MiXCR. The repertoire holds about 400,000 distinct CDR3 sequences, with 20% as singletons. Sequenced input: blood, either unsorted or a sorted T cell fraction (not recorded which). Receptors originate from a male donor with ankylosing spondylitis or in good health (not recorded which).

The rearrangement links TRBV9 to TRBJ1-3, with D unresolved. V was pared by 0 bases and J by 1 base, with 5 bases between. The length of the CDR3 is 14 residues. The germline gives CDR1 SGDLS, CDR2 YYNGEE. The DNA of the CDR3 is TGTGCCAGCAGCGTAGCTGGATCTGGAAACACCATATATTTT. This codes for CASSVAGSGNTIYF.

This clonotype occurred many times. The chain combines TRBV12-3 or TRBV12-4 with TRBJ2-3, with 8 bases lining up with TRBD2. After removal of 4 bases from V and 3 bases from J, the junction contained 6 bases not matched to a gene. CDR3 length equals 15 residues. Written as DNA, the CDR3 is TGTGCCAGCAGTTCCTCGGGGGGGGGTACAGATACGCAGTATTTT. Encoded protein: CASSSSGGGTDTQYF.

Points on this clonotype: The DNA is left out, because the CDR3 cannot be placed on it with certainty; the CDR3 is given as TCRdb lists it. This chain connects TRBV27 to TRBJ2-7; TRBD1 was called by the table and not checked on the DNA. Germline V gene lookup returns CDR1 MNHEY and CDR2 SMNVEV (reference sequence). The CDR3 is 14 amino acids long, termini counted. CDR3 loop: CASSFGEGWGEQYF.

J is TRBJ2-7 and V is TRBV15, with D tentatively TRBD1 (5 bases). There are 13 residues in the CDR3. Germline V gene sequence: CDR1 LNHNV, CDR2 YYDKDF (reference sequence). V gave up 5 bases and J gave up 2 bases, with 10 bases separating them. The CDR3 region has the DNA TGTGCCACCAGCCCTAAGGGGACCTACGAGCAGTACTTC. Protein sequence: CATSPKGTYEQYF. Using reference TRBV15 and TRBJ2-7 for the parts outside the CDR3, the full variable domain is DAMVIQNPRYQVTQFGKPVTLSCSQTLNHNVMYWYQQKSSQAPKLLFHYYDKDFNNEADTPDNFQSRRPNTSFCFLDIRSPGLGDTAMYLCATSPKGTYEQYFGPGTRLTVT.

CDR3 sequence: CSASNRLAGGRVREDADTQYF. The CDR3 nucleotides are TGCAGTGCTAGTAATAGGCTAGCGGGGGGGCGAGTACGAGAGGACGCAGATACGCAGTATTTT. The rearrangement uses TRBV20-1 and TRBJ2-3, with TRBD2 identical over 12 bases. Trimming took 3 bases from V and 4 from J; bases not matched to a gene: 23. The CDR3 sequence is 21 residues long. From germline, CDR1 is DFQATT and CDR2 SNEGSKA (reference sequence).

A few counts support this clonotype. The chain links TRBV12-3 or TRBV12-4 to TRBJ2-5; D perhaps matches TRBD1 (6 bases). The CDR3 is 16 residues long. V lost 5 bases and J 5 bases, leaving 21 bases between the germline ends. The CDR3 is CASSPRGRERGETQYF. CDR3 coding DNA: TGTGCCAGCAGTCCACGTGGCAGGGAAAGGGGGGAGACCCAGTACTTC.

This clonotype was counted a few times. This chain's CDR3 is CASSESLDRENTGELFF. Here the CDR3 DNA reads TGTGCCAGCAGTGAATCCTTGGACAGGGAGAACACCGGGGAGCTGTTTTTT. The V call is TRBV2, the J call TRBJ2-2; 8 positions match TRBD1. V shed 2 bases and J 1 base; nucleotides not matched to a gene: 6. There are 17 residues in the CDR3. Germline CDR1 reads SNHLY; CDR2 reads FYNNEI.

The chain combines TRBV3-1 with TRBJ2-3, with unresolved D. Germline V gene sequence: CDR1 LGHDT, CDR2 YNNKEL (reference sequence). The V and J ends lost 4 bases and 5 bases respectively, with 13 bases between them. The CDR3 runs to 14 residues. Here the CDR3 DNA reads TGTGCCAGCAGCCTAGGGTATTGGGGAGATACGCAGTATTTT. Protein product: CASSLGYWGDTQYF.

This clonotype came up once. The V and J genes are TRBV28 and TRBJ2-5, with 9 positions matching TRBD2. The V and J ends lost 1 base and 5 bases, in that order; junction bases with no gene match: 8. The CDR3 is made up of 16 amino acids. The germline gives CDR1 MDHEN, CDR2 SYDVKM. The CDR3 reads CASSLYFSGGGETQYF. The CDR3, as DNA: TGTGCCAGCAGTTTATATTTTAGCGGGGGCGGTGAGACCCAGTACTTC.

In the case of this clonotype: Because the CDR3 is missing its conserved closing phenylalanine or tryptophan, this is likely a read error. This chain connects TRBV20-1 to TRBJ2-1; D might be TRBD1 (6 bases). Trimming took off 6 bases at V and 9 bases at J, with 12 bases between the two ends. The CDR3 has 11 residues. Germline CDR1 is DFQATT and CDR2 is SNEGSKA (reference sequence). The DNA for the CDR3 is TGCAGTGCCCCACTGGGGGCTGAGCAGTTCTTA. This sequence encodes CSAPLGAEQFL.

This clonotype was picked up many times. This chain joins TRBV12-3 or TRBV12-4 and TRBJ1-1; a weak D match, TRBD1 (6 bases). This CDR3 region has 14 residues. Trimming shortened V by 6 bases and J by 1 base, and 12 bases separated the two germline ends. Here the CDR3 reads CASRDRLRNTEAFF. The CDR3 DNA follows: TGTGCCAGCAGAGACAGGCTCAGGAACACTGAAGCTTTCTTT.

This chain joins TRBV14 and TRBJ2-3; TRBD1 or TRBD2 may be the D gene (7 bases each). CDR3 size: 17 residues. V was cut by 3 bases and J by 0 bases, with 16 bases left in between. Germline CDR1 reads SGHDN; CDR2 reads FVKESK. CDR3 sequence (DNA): TGTGCCAGCAGCCACAGGGGGGGATTTCCTAGCACAGATACGCAGTATTTT. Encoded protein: CASSHRGGFPSTDTQYF.

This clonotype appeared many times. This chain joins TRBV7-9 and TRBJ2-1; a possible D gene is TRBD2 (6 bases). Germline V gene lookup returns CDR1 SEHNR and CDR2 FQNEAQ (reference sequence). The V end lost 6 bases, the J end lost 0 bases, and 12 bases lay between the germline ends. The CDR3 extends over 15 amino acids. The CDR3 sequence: CASSLRGSSYNEQFF. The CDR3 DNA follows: TGTGCCAGCAGTTTACGGGGGAGCTCCTACAATGAGCAGTTCTTC.

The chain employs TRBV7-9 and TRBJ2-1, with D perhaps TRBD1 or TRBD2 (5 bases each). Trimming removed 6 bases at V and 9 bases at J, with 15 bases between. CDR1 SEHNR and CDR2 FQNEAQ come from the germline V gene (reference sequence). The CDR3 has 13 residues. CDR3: CASSAALGGEQFF. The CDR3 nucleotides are TGTGCCAGCAGTGCCGCCCTTGGGGGTGAGCAGTTCTTC.

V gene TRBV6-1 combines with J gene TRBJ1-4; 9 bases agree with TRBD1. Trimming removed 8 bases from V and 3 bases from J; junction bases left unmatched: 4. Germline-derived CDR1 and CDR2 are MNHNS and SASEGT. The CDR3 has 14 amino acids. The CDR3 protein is CASAGTGSNEKLFF. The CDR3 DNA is TGTGCCAGCGCCGGGACAGGGTCTAATGAAAAACTGTTTTTT.

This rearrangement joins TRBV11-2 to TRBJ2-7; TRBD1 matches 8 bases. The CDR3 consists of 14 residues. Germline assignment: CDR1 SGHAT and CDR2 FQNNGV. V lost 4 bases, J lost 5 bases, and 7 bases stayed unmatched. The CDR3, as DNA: TGTGCCAGCAGCTACTGGGGACAGGCCCACGAGCAGTACTTC. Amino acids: CASSYWGQAHEQYF.

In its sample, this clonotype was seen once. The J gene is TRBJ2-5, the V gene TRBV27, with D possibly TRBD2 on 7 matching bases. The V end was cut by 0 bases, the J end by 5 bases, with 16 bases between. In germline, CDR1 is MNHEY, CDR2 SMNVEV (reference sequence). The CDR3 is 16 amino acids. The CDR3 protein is CASSLSRGGSRETQYF. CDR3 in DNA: TGTGCCAGCAGTTTATCGCGCGGGGGCTCGCGGGAGACCCAGTACTTC.

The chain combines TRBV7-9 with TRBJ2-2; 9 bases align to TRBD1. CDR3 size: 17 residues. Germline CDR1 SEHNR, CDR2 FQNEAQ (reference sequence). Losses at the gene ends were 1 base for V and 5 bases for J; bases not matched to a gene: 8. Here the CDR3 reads CASSLELGQGETGELFF. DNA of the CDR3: TGTGCCAGCAGCTTAGAGCTGGGACAGGGAGAGACCGGGGAGCTGTTTTTT.

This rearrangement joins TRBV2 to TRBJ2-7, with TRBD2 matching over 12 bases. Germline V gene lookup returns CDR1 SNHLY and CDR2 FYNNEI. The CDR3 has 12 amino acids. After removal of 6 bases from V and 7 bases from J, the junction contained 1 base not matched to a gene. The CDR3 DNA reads TGTGCCAGCAGACTAGCGGGGGGTGAGCAGTACTTC. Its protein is CASRLAGGEQYF.

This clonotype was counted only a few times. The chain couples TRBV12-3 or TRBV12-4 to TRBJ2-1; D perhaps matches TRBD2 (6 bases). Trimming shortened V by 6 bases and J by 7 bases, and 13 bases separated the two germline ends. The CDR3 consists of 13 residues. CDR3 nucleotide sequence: TGTGCCAGCAGGGGGGACTGGGGTAATGAGCAGTTCTTC. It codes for CASRGDWGNEQFF.

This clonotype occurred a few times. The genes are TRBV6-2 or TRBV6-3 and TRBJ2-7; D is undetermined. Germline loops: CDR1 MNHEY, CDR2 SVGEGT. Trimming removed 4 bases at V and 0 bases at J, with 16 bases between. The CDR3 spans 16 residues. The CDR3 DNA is TGTGCCAGCAGTTCTTCTCGACCGCGAAGCTCCTACGAGCAGTACTTC. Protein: CASSSSRPRSSYEQYF.

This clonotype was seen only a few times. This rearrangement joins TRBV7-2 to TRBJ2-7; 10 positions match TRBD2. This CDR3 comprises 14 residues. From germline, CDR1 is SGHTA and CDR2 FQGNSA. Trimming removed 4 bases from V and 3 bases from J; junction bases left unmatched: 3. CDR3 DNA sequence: TGTGCCAGCAGCTCAGCGGGGGGGCTCTACGAGCAGTACTTC. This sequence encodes CASSSAGGLYEQYF.

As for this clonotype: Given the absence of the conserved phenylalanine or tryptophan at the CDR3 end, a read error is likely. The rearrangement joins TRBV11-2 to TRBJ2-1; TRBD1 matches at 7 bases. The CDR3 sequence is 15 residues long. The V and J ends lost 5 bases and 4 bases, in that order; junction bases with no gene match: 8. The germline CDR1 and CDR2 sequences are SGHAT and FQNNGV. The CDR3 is CASSRTRQGYNEQFY. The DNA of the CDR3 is TGTGCCAGCAGCCGGACAAGACAGGGTTACAATGAGCAGTTCTAC.

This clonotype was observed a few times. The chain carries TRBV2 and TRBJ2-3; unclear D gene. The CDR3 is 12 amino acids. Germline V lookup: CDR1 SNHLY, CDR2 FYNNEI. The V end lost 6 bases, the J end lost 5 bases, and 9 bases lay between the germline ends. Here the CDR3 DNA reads TGTGCCAGCAGATATGGTGGAGATACGCAGTATTTT. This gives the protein CASRYGGDTQYF.

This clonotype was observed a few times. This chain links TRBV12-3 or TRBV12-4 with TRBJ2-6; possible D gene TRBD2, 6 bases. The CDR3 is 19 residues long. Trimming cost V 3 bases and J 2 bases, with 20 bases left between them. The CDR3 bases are TGTGCCAGCAGTTTTACTCTGGAGGGTTTGACGACTGGGGCCAACGTCCTGACTTTC. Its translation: CASSFTLEGLTTGANVLTF.

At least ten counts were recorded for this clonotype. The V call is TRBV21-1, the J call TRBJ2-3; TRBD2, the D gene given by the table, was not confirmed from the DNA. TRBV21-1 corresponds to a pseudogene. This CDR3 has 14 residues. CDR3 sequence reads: CASSGHATADTQYF. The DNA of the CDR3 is TGTGCCAGCTCAGGCCACGCTACTGCAGATACGCAGTATTTT.

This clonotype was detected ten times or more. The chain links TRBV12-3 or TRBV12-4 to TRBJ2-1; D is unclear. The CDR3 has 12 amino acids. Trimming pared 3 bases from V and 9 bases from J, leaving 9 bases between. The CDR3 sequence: CASSFYLGEQFF. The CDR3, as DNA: TGTGCCAGCAGTTTCTATTTGGGTGAGCAGTTCTTC.